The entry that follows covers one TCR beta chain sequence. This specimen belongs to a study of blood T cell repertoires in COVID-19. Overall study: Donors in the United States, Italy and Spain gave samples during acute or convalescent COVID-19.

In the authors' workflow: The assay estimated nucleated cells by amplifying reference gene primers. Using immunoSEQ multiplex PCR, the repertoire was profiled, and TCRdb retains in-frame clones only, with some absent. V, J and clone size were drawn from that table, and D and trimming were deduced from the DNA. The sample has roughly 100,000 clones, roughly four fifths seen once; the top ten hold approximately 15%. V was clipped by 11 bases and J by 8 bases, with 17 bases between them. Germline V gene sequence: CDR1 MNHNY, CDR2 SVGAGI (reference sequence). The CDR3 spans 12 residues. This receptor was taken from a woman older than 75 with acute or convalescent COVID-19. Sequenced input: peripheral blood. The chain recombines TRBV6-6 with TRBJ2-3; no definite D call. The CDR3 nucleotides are TGTGCCTCAAGCGCCCCCTTTTCTACGCAGTATTTT. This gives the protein CASSAPFSTQYF.